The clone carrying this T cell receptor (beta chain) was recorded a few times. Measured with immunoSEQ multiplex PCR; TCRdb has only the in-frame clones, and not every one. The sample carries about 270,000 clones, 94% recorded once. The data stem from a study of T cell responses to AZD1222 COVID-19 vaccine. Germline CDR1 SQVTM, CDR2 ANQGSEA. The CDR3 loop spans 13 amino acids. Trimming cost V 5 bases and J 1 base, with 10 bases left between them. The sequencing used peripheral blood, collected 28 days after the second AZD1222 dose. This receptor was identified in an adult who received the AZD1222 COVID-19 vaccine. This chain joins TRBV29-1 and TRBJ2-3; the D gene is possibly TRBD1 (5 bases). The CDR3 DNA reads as TGCAGCGTTAGAGACAGACGCACAGATACGCAGTATTTT. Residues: CSVRDRRTDTQYF.